This entry lists 26 T cell receptor beta chains sequenced from one sample in a study of T cell clonality in common variable immunodeficiency. Sequencing used immunoSEQ multiplex PCR; TCRdb keeps in-frame clones, though not all of them. The specimen has about 29,000 clones, none found just once. Input material: peripheral blood mononuclear cells. The source of these receptors is a person aged 18 to 70 in good health.

In its sample, this clone was seen a few times. Coverage ceases 3 residues before the CDR3 finishes, and the germline J gene fills in the end. V is TRBV7-9 and J is TRBJ2-7; 12 bases align to TRBD2. There are 15 residues in the CDR3. The V gene's germline CDR1 is SEHNR and CDR2 FQNEAQ (reference sequence). After removal of 5 bases from V and 4 bases from J, the junction contained 6 bases not matched to a gene. This CDR3 is CASSPSGRAGYEQYF. The sequenced CDR3 bases are TGTGCCAGCAGCCCTAGCGGGAGGGCTGGATACGAG.

This clone was found many times. One end of the junction fails to match germline, which may point to a read error. Coverage ceases 3 residues before the CDR3 finishes, and the germline J gene fills in the end. This rearrangement joins TRBV7-7 to TRBJ2-5; TRBD2 matches at 9 bases. CDR3 length equals 14 residues. Germline V gene lookup returns CDR1 SSHAT and CDR2 FNYEAQ (reference sequence). This CDR3 is CASSFERGEETQYF. CDR3 DNA, as far as it was read: TGTGCTAGCAGCTTCGAGCGGGGGGAAGAGACC.

This clone was counted ten times or more. The read comes to an end 3 residues before the CDR3 does, leaving the germline J gene to fill in the end. The chain carries TRBV12-3 or TRBV12-4 and TRBJ1-5, with D possibly being TRBD1 (5 bases). This CDR3 is built from 14 residues. Between the trimmed V and J ends, which lost 6 bases and 6 bases, there was a span of 15 bases. The CDR3 loop is CASSPIGGSQPQHF. CDR3 DNA (partial): TGTGCCAGCAGCCCGATCGGGGGAAGTCAGCCC.

This clone was seen many times. The CDR3 end is not reached by the read, which stops 3 residues before it; the germline J gene fills it in. V gene TRBV5-4 combines with J gene TRBJ2-1; a weak D match, TRBD2 (5 bases). Germline assignment: CDR1 SGHNT and CDR2 YYREEE (reference sequence). V lost 1 base and J lost 9, with 11 bases in between. The CDR3 runs 13 residues. CDR3 DNA (partial): TGTGCCAGCAGCTTGTACCCTAGCCCTGAG. It encodes CASSLYPSPE. The complete CDR3 sequence is CASSLYPSPEQFF.

This clone was seen many times. The read terminates 3 residues before the CDR3 end, so the remaining end is supplied by the germline J gene. The same CDR3 arises from other DNA sequences in this sample as well. J is TRBJ2-1 and V is TRBV20-1, with 10 bases identical to TRBD2. This CDR3 has 14 residues. The trim removed 3 bases at V and 5 bases at J, leaving 4 bases unmatched. The V gene's germline CDR1 is DFQATT and CDR2 SNEGSKA (reference sequence). CDR3 region: CSARRAGGHNEQFF. The covered CDR3 bases are TGCAGTGCTAGGCGAGCGGGAGGGCACAATGAG.

About this clone: The read is 3 residues too short to cover the CDR3 end, so that end is filled in from the germline J gene. The chain links TRBV18 to TRBJ2-3; possibly TRBD2 for D (5 bases). This CDR3 is built from 15 residues. Germline-derived CDR1 and CDR2 are KGHSH and LQKENI. CDR3: CASSSQVAGSETQYF. The sequenced part of the CDR3 DNA is TGTGCCAGCTCATCCCAGGTCGCGGGTTCGGAGACG.

This clone showed up just a few times. The CDR3 end is not reached by the read, which stops 3 residues before it; the germline J gene fills it in. The gene calls are TRBV11-1 and TRBJ2-3; 9 bases match TRBD1. After removal of 5 bases from V and 8 bases from J, the junction contained 11 bases not matched to a gene. The CDR3 is 15 residues long. Germline-derived CDR1 and CDR2 are SGHAT and FQDESV (reference sequence). The CDR3 loop is CASSPTGGPTTTQYF. CDR3 DNA, as far as it was read: TGTGCCAGCAGCCCGACAGGGGGTCCCACAACTACG. Using reference TRBV11-1 and TRBJ2-3 for the parts outside the CDR3, the full variable domain is EAEVAQSPRYKITEKSQAVAFWCDPISGHATLYWYRQILGQGPELLVQFQDESVVDDSQLPKDRFSAERLKGVDSTLKIQPAELGDSAMYLCASSPTGGPTTTQYFGPGTRLTVL.

About this clone itself: The sequence runs out 3 residues before the end of the CDR3; the remainder is reconstructed from the germline J gene. This chain joins TRBV19 and TRBJ2-2; D could derive from TRBD1 or TRBD2 (5 bases each). Looked up from germline, CDR1 is LNHDA and CDR2 is SQIVND (reference sequence). CDR3 length: 16 amino acids. The part of the CDR3 DNA that was read is TGTGCCAGTAGTCCGGTTTCCCGAGGGGCTAATGAAAAG. Encoded protein: CASSPVSRGANEK. From start to end, the CDR3 is CASSPVSRGANEKLFF. The full variable domain, completed using reference TRBV19 and TRBJ2-2, is DGGITQSPKYLFRKEGQNVTLSCEQNLNHDAMYWYRQDPGQGLRLIYYSQIVNDFQKGDIAEGYSVSREKKESFPLTVTSAQKNPTAFYLCASSPVSRGANEKLFFGEGSRLTVL.

This clone qualifies as medium-sized. From the germline J gene comes the end of the CDR3, since the read stops 3 residues before it. The chain is built from TRBV18 and TRBJ2-2; TRBD1 aligns across 8 bases. The CDR3 loop spans 16 amino acids. CDR1 is KGHSH, CDR2 LQKENI, per germline. The sequenced part of the CDR3 DNA is TGTGCCAGCTCACCTGACAGGGGCAACCGGAGACTCGAG. This sequence encodes CASSPDRGNRRLE. The full CDR3 protein reads CASSPDRGNRRLELFF.

In this sample, this clone turned up a few times. The read halts 3 residues ahead of the CDR3 end, with the missing end drawn from the germline J gene. V usage is TRBV11-2 and J usage is TRBJ2-7; 7 bases match TRBD1. There are 15 residues in the CDR3. The germline V gene has CDR1 SGHAT and CDR2 FQNNGV. The junction had 7 bases not matched to a gene; V was cut back by 5 bases and J by 0 bases. CDR3 loop: CASSNRDRLSYEQYF. Partial CDR3 DNA: TGTGCCAGCAGCAACCGGGACAGACTCTCCTACGAG.

A note on this clone: The read comes to an end 3 residues before the CDR3 does, leaving the germline J gene to fill in the end. The chain recombines TRBV7-3 with TRBJ2-3, with 16 nucleotides matching TRBD2. This CDR3 is 15 amino acids long. Germline CDR1 SGHTA, CDR2 FQGTGA. The CDR3 loop is CASGTSGRVGETQYF. CDR3 DNA, as far as it was read: TGTGCCAGCGGGACTAGCGGGAGGGTAGGGGAGACG.

This clone occurred many times. The sequenced fragment ends 3 residues before the CDR3 boundary, so the rest is inferred from the germline J gene. The genes are TRBV5-1 and TRBJ1-2; weak D call: TRBD1 (6 bases). Germline CDR1 reads SGHRS; CDR2 reads YFSETQ. The CDR3 covers 16 residues. Trimming removed 3 bases at V and 0 bases at J, with 15 bases between. Here the CDR3 reads CASSWPDSGTNYGYTF. CDR3 DNA (partial): TGCGCCAGCAGCTGGCCGGACAGTGGGACTAACTATGGC.

For this clone: The observed sequence ends 3 residues before the CDR3 terminus, with the missing tail filled in from the germline J gene. This chain joins TRBV5-1 and TRBJ2-3; no clear D gene. Germline V gives CDR1 SGHRS, CDR2 YFSETQ. The CDR3 extends over 14 amino acids. Partial CDR3 DNA: TGCGCCAGCAGCTCTGCTTATGGGCAAGAGACG. Translated, it gives CASSSAYGQET. The entire CDR3 reads CASSSAYGQETQYF.

This clone has only a few counts. From the germline J gene comes the end of the CDR3, since the read stops 3 residues before it. This chain uses TRBV18 with TRBJ1-4; no definite D call. The V end lost 0 bases, the J end lost 10 bases, and 9 bases lay between the germline ends. Per the germline V gene, CDR1 is KGHSH and CDR2 is LQKENI. The length of the CDR3 is 13 residues. Here the CDR3 reads CASSPPASGKLFF. CDR3 DNA (partial): TGTGCCAGCTCACCACCGGCAAGTGGAAAA. The complete variable domain, with remaining parts taken from reference TRBV18 and TRBJ1-4, reads NAGVMQNPRHLVRRRGQEARLRCSPMKGHSHVYWYRQLPEEGLKFMVYLQKENIIDESGMPKERFSAEFPKEGPSILRIQQVVRGDSAAYFCASSPPASGKLFFGSGTQLSVL.

The table lists this clone with many counts. The observed sequence ends 3 residues before the CDR3 terminus, with the missing tail filled in from the germline J gene. This chain joins TRBV2 and TRBJ2-1, with D possibly TRBD2 on 6 matching bases. The CDR3 totals 13 residues. The V gene's germline CDR1 is SNHLY and CDR2 FYNNEI. The V end lost 7 bases, the J end lost 7 bases, and 14 bases lay between the germline ends. The CDR3: CASTLTRRNEQFF. The DNA read from the CDR3 is TGTGCCAGCACCCTGACTAGGAGGAATGAG.

This clone was counted ten times or more. The sequenced part of the CDR3 DNA is TGCAGCTTTTCGGGACAGGGGGCTGCGGAGACC. Protein product: CSFSGQGAAET. The whole CDR3 sequence reads CSFSGQGAAETQYF. The rearrangement links TRBV29-1 to TRBJ2-5; 12 positions match TRBD1. The read terminates 3 residues ahead of where the CDR3 ends, so the germline J gene completes it. Germline-derived CDR1 and CDR2 are SQVTM and ANQGSEA. The CDR3 is 14 amino acids. The junction had 9 bases not matched to a gene; V was cut back by 8 bases and J by 5 bases.

This clone appeared many times. The read comes to an end 3 residues before the CDR3 does, leaving the germline J gene to fill in the end. The V and J genes are TRBV20-1 and TRBJ2-1, with D possibly TRBD1 on 6 matching bases. This CDR3 is built from 13 residues. The V and J ends lost 7 bases and 4 bases respectively, with 14 bases between them. Germline CDR1 DFQATT, CDR2 SNEGSKA (reference sequence). The CDR3 region is CSVWWGQYNEQFF. CDR3 DNA (partial): TGCAGTGTCTGGTGGGGGCAGTACAATGAG.

Regarding this clone: The read comes to an end 3 residues before the CDR3 does, leaving the germline J gene to fill in the end. This chain connects TRBV19 to TRBJ1-6; 7 bases line up with TRBD1. CDR1 LNHDA and CDR2 SQIVND come from the germline V gene (reference sequence). This CDR3 is built from 16 residues. The J segment lost 0 bases and the V segment lost 5 bases, leaving 4 bases of the junction unmatched. The sequenced CDR3 bases are TGTGCCAGTAGTTCGTCAGGGGGCTCCTATAATTCACCC. This codes for CASSSSGGSYNSP. The CDR3, in full, reads CASSSSGGSYNSPLHF. Variable domain in full (rest from reference TRBV19 and TRBJ1-6): DGGITQSPKYLFRKEGQNVTLSCEQNLNHDAMYWYRQDPGQGLRLIYYSQIVNDFQKGDIAEGYSVSREKKESFPLTVTSAQKNPTAFYLCASSSSGGSYNSPLHFGNGTRLTVT.

This clone has ten or more counts. The observed sequence ends 3 residues before the CDR3 terminus, with the missing tail filled in from the germline J gene. The V and J genes are TRBV5-1 and TRBJ2-1; 8 nucleotides align to TRBD1. CDR1 is SGHRS and CDR2 is YFSETQ in the germline V gene. Trimming removed 5 bases from V and 2 bases from J; junction bases left unmatched: 3. This CDR3 is 14 amino acids long. CDR3 DNA, as far as it was read: TGCGCCAGCAGTGAACAGGGGGCCTACAATGAG. Amino acids: CASSEQGAYNE. The full CDR3 sequence reads CASSEQGAYNEQFF. The full variable domain, rest sourced from reference TRBV5-1 and TRBJ2-1, is KAGVTQTPRYLIKTRGQQVTLSCSPISGHRSVSWYQQTPGQGLQFLFEYFSETQRNKGNFPGRFSGRQFSNSRSEMNVSTLELGDSALYLCASSEQGAYNEQFFGPGTRLTVL.

About this clone: The DNA ends 3 residues before the CDR3 does, and the rest of the CDR3 is filled in from the germline J gene. The chain combines TRBV30 with TRBJ1-5, with a tentative D call TRBD1 (6 bases). Germline lookup yields CDR1 GTSNPN and CDR2 SVGIG (reference sequence). CDR3 size: 12 residues. Trimming shortened V by 8 bases and J by 4 bases, and 12 bases separated the two germline ends. This CDR3 is CARGDKNQPQHF. CDR3 DNA (partial): TGTGCCCGGGGGGACAAAAATCAGCCC.

In its sample, this clone was seen many times. The read gets to within 3 residues of the CDR3 end, and the germline J gene fills in the rest. This chain links TRBV7-9 with TRBJ2-5; D is perhaps TRBD1 (5 bases). Germline CDR1 SEHNR, CDR2 FQNEAQ (reference sequence). The V and J ends lost 5 bases and 1 base respectively, with 8 bases between them. The CDR3 has 13 residues. This CDR3 is CASSRQSQETQYF. The part of the CDR3 DNA that was read is TGTGCCAGCAGCCGACAGAGCCAAGAGACC.

Many counts were recorded for this clone. The CDR3 end lies 3 residues beyond the end of the read and is filled in from the germline J gene. This rearrangement joins TRBV19 to TRBJ1-6; D possibly corresponds to TRBD1 (5 bases). With 3 bases removed from V and 7 bases from J, the gap between germline ends came to 10 bases. Germline CDR1 LNHDA, CDR2 SQIVND (reference sequence). The CDR3 sequence is 14 residues long. The sequenced part of the CDR3 DNA is TGTGCCAGTAGTATTGGGGGGGTAAATTCACCC. Protein: CASSIGGVNSP. In full, the CDR3 reads CASSIGGVNSPLHF. Full variable domain (rest looked up from reference TRBV19 and TRBJ1-6): DGGITQSPKYLFRKEGQNVTLSCEQNLNHDAMYWYRQDPGQGLRLIYYSQIVNDFQKGDIAEGYSVSREKKESFPLTVTSAQKNPTAFYLCASSIGGVNSPLHFGNGTRLTVT.

The sequenced CDR3 bases are TGCGCCAGCAGGATAGAACAGGGGAACACTGAA. Its translation: CASRIEQGNTE. The whole CDR3 reads CASRIEQGNTEAFF. The chain couples TRBV10-2 to TRBJ1-1; D is perhaps TRBD1 (6 bases). The missing CDR3 end, 3 residues past where the read stops, is filled in from the germline J gene. The V gene's germline CDR1 is WSHSY and CDR2 SAAADI. The CDR3 contains 14 residues. V dropped 6 bases and J dropped 1 base, with 12 bases sitting between them.

This clone was observed a few times. The DNA ends 3 residues before the CDR3 does, and the rest of the CDR3 is filled in from the germline J gene. The rearrangement uses TRBV7-6 and TRBJ2-5; D might be TRBD1 (6 bases). The CDR3 totals 15 residues. Germline-derived CDR1 and CDR2 are SGHVS and FNYEAQ. Trimming left V 5 bases short and J 5 bases short, with 18 bases between. The DNA read from the CDR3 is TGTGCCAGCAGCCCAGGTCACAGGGTAGGGGAGACC. Translation: CASSPGHRVGET. The whole CDR3 sequence reads CASSPGHRVGETQYF.

There are a few counts of this clone. The observed sequence ends 3 residues before the CDR3 terminus, with the missing tail filled in from the germline J gene. The chain has TRBV5-1 and TRBJ2-5; no reliable D call. Germline-derived CDR1 and CDR2 are SGHRS and YFSETQ. Trimming cost V 5 bases and J 1 base, with 6 bases left between them. The CDR3 consists of 12 residues. CDR3 residues: CASRRSQETQYF. The DNA read from the CDR3 is TGCGCCAGCAGACGGTCCCAAGAGACC.

This clone appeared many times. The read ends 3 residues shy of where the CDR3 ends; the end is completed using the germline J gene. The chain combines TRBV19 with TRBJ2-1; D not resolved. CDR1 and CDR2 (germline): LNHDA, SQIVND (reference sequence). This CDR3 region has 15 residues. The V gene lost 1 base and the J gene lost 0 bases, with 7 bases spanning the gap. The sequenced part of the CDR3 DNA is TGTGCCAGTAGTATAGCGGTGAGCTCCTACAATGAG. Its translation: CASSIAVSSYNE. The complete CDR3 sequence is CASSIAVSSYNEQFF.